The 20 T cell receptor beta chains presented below share a single source sample, sequenced in a study of blood T cell repertoires in COVID-19. Some clones are missing from TCRdb's copy, which holds only in-frame ones; the method was immunoSEQ multiplex PCR. This table has roughly 180,000 clones, 60% to 85% appearing once. Input material: peripheral blood. The receptors were sampled from a man between 60 and 70 years old with active or convalescent COVID-19.

This clone has just one count. The chain combines TRBV5-1 with TRBJ2-5; possibly TRBD2 for D (5 bases). The V and J ends lost 5 bases and 3 bases respectively, with 11 bases between them. The CDR3 extends over 13 amino acids. Germline-derived CDR1 and CDR2 are SGHRS and YFSETQ. The CDR3 loop reads CASRYEGEETQYF. DNA of the CDR3: TGCGCCAGCAGGTACGAGGGAGAAGAGACCCAGTACTTC.

The gene calls are TRBV5-1 and TRBJ2-1; tentatively, D is TRBD2 (5 bases). The CDR3 is made up of 14 amino acids. Germline V CDR1 and CDR2: SGHRS, YFSETQ. Trimming removed 0 bases from V and 8 bases from J, with 12 bases in between. The chain's CDR3 is CASSLEAGRDEQFF. The CDR3 nucleotides are TGCGCCAGCAGCTTGGAGGCGGGTCGGGATGAGCAGTTCTTC.

There are a few counts of this clone. The rearrangement joins TRBV7-2 to TRBJ2-3, with a weak D call TRBD2 (6 bases). V dropped 5 bases and J dropped 0 bases, with 21 bases sitting between them. CDR3 length equals 18 residues. Germline assignment: CDR1 SGHTA and CDR2 FQGNSA. In DNA, the CDR3 is TGTGCCAGCAGCGGCCGGCCCAGCGGGCTGACTAGCACAGATACGCAGTATTTT. This encodes CASSGRPSGLTSTDTQYF.

This clone was detected only once. The chain uses TRBV19 and TRBJ1-1, with D tentatively TRBD1 (6 bases). V was shortened by 9 bases and J by 1 base, with 18 bases between the two germline ends. The CDR3 contains 15 residues. Germline V gene sequence: CDR1 LNHDA, CDR2 SQIVND (reference sequence). For the CDR3, the DNA is TGTGCCAGCGTAAACCGTGGGGGCCCGAACACTGAAGCTTTCTTT. Protein product: CASVNRGGPNTEAFF.

This clone appeared a few times. The chain has TRBV7-2 and TRBJ2-7, with D possibly TRBD2 on 5 matching bases. The germline CDR1 and CDR2 sequences are SGHTA and FQGNSA. V lost 5 bases to trimming and J lost 7 bases, with 21 bases between them. This CDR3 has 15 residues. CDR3 nucleotide sequence: TGTGCCAGCAGCCCCGCCGGGCGGGCGGACCTGGAGCAGTACTTC. Protein sequence: CASSPAGRADLEQYF. Combining the CDR3 with reference TRBV7-2 and TRBJ2-7 gives the whole variable domain GAGVSQSPSNKVTEKGKDVELRCDPISGHTALYWYRQSLGQGLEFLIYFQGNSAPDKSGLPSDRFSAERTGGSVSTLTIQRTQQEDSAVYLCASSPAGRADLEQYFGPGTRLTVT.

The V and J genes are TRBV7-8 and TRBJ2-7; TRBD2 aligns across 12 bases. J gave up 6 bases and V 3 bases, and 6 bases lay outside the gene matches. The germline gives CDR1 SGHVS, CDR2 FQNEAQ. The CDR3 runs to 15 residues. CDR3 nucleotides: TGTGCCAGCAGCTTCCTCCTAGCGGGAGGGCCCGAGCAGTACTTC. Its protein product is CASSFLLAGGPEQYF.

The V and J genes are TRBV30 and TRBJ1-2; 7 bases match TRBD1. Looked up from germline, CDR1 is GTSNPN and CDR2 is SVGIG (reference sequence). Trimming at V came to 1 base and at J to 6 bases, leaving 2 bases not matched to a gene. CDR3 length: 12 residues. CDR3 bases: TGTGCCTGGAGTGACAGGGGCAATGGCTACACCTTC. This codes for CAWSDRGNGYTF.

V gene TRBV10-3 combines with J gene TRBJ2-7; D gene ambiguous. CDR1 ENHRY and CDR2 SYGVKD come from the germline V gene. Trimming shortened V by 0 bases and J by 7 bases, and 4 bases separated the two germline ends. This CDR3 has 11 residues. DNA for the CDR3: TGTGCCATCAGTGAGTCCCATGAGCAGTACTTC. Protein sequence: CAISESHEQYF.

This CDR3 reads CASSRDRGFGEQFF. The CDR3 coding sequence is TGTGCCAGCAGCCGGGACAGGGGTTTCGGTGAGCAGTTCTTC. This chain joins TRBV9 and TRBJ2-1; 10 nucleotides match TRBD1. V shed 4 bases, J shed 9 bases, and the junction held 7 bases outside the gene matches. The CDR3 spans 14 residues. The germline CDR1 and CDR2 sequences are SGDLS and YYNGEE.

This chain connects TRBV6-2 or TRBV6-3 to TRBJ2-7; D remains ambiguous. Germline V gene data show CDR1 as MNHEY and CDR2 as SVGEGT. The CDR3 is 11 residues long. V gave up 6 bases and J gave up 5 bases, with 8 bases separating them. The DNA of the CDR3 is TGTGCCAGCAGCCGAGCGAACGAGCAGTACTTC. Encoded protein: CASSRANEQYF.

This sequence joins TRBV5-1 and TRBJ2-6; D is possibly TRBD2 (7 bases). The CDR3 consists of 16 residues. The germline CDR1 and CDR2 sequences are SGHRS and YFSETQ. The V end was cut by 6 bases, the J end by 0 bases, with 13 bases between. The CDR3 loop is CASTVRGGSGANVLTF. CDR3 nucleotide sequence: TGCGCCAGCACCGTAAGGGGGGGCTCTGGGGCCAACGTCCTGACTTTC. Full variable domain (remainder filled in from reference TRBV5-1 and TRBJ2-6): KAGVTQTPRYLIKTRGQQVTLSCSPISGHRSVSWYQQTPGQGLQFLFEYFSETQRNKGNFPGRFSGRQFSNSRSEMNVSTLELGDSALYLCASTVRGGSGANVLTFGAGSRLTVL.

The CDR3, as DNA: TGTGCCAGCAGGCCGACAGTAGGTGCTAATGAAAAACTGTTTTTT. It encodes CASRPTVGANEKLFF. This chain joins TRBV6-5 and TRBJ1-4; a weak D match, TRBD1 (5 bases). The CDR3 runs to 15 residues. Germline V gives CDR1 MNHEY, CDR2 SVGAGI. The V end lost 6 bases, the J end lost 3 bases, and 14 bases lay between the germline ends.

This chain joins TRBV12-3 or TRBV12-4 and TRBJ2-5, with D maybe TRBD2 (5 bases). The CDR3 length is 12 residues. With 0 bases removed from V and 10 bases from J, the gap between germline ends came to 9 bases. The CDR3 here is CASSLAFRDQYF. The CDR3 DNA reads as TGTGCCAGCAGTTTAGCTTTCCGGGACCAGTACTTC.

A single count supports this clone. This sequence joins TRBV5-4 and TRBJ2-1, with a tentative D call TRBD2 (7 bases). The CDR3 consists of 15 residues. V gave up 0 bases and J gave up 7 bases, with 14 bases separating them. Germline values: CDR1 SGHNT, CDR2 YYREEE (reference sequence). CDR3 in DNA: TGTGCCAGCAGCTTGGCTAGCGGAGGGGGGAATGAGCAGTTCTTC. It yields the protein CASSLASGGGNEQFF.

This clone was detected once. The genes are TRBV5-6 and TRBJ2-3; 9 bases fit TRBD2. The CDR3 contains 15 residues. The J segment lost 3 bases and the V segment lost 0 bases, leaving 2 bases of the junction unmatched. Germline assignment: CDR1 SGHDT and CDR2 YYEEEE. The CDR3 DNA follows: TGTGCCAGCAGCTTGGTACTAGCGGGTACAGATACGCAGTATTTT. It specifies CASSLVLAGTDTQYF.

The chain carries TRBV23-1 and TRBJ2-7, with TRBD1 matching over 8 bases. TRBV23-1 has ORF status, its function being uncertain. Germline trimming cut 8 bases from V and 5 bases from J; bases unmatched to any gene: 11. The CDR3 has 14 residues. The CDR3: CASGQGANGHEQYF. DNA of the CDR3: TGCGCCAGCGGGCAGGGGGCGAACGGACACGAGCAGTACTTC.

This clone showed up just once. The V and J genes are TRBV5-6 and TRBJ2-7; 7 nucleotides line up with TRBD2. CDR1 is SGHDT and CDR2 is YYEEEE in the germline V gene. The junction had 10 bases not matched to a gene; V was cut back by 8 bases and J by 5 bases. There are 13 residues in the CDR3. The CDR3 nucleotides read TGTGCCAGTGGACGGGCGGGGGTCCACGAGCAGTACTTC. Translating it yields CASGRAGVHEQYF.

The chain joins TRBV5-1 to TRBJ2-3; 16 bases are shared with TRBD2. The CDR3 contains 17 residues. Unmatched junction bases numbered 2, after V lost 0 bases and J lost 4 bases. From germline, CDR1 is SGHRS and CDR2 YFSETQ. CDR3 in amino acids: CASSLEGLAGGPDTQYF. The CDR3 DNA reads TGCGCCAGCAGCTTGGAGGGACTAGCGGGAGGGCCAGATACGCAGTATTTT.

The chain couples TRBV12-5 to TRBJ2-4; 8 bases map to TRBD2. Germline lookup yields CDR1 LGHNT and CDR2 FRNRAP. The CDR3 has 15 amino acids. Germline trimming cut 7 bases from V and 0 bases from J; bases unmatched to any gene: 5. The CDR3 sequence is CASASSGAAKNIQYF. The CDR3 coding sequence is TGTGCTAGTGCCAGTAGCGGGGCAGCCAAAAACATTCAGTACTTC. Full variable domain (outside the CDR3, taken from reference TRBV12-5 and TRBJ2-4): DARVTQTPRHKVTEMGQEVTMRCQPILGHNTVFWYRQTMMQGLELLAYFRNRAPLDDSGMPKDRFSAEMPDATLATLKIQPSEPRDSAVYFCASASSGAAKNIQYFGAGTRLSVL.

This clone has more than one count but fewer than ten. This sequence joins TRBV7-9 and TRBJ2-7; 10 nucleotides match TRBD1. The CDR3 totals 14 residues. Germline V gene data show CDR1 as SEHNR and CDR2 as FQNEAQ (reference sequence). The junction had 3 bases not matched to a gene; V was cut back by 5 bases and J by 2 bases. The CDR3 loop is CASSSGQGAYEQYF. The CDR3 coding sequence is TGTGCCAGCAGCAGCGGACAGGGGGCCTACGAGCAGTACTTC.